This TCR beta chain was recovered during a study of spatial heterogeneity in lung cancer. At the level of the study: Alpha-chain detections were consistently fewer than beta-chain detections among the sequences. Study results and limitations: Detection of ubiquitous tumor TCRs in blood was higher at resection than follow-up.

Time point reported: sample taken at primary tumor resection. The study sequenced unsorted whole RNA from tumor, nontumor lung or frozen PBMC. Individually, TCR cDNA molecules were each labelled with a unique molecular identifier. MiXCR, applied by TCRdb to the 5' RACE reads, yields one record per CDR3 protein. This table holds tens of thousands of distinct CDR3 sequences, approximately 21% found once. The CDR3 is 15 residues long. Germline V gives CDR1 SQVTM, CDR2 ANQGSEA. With V trimmed by 3 bases and J by 0 bases, 8 bases remained unmatched. This clonotype was observed a handful of times. Its cognate antigen is unknown.

The chain combines TRBV29-1 with TRBJ2-7; 7 nucleotides line up with TRBD1. This TCR came from a male donor with early-stage non-small cell lung cancer. The sample in question was PBMCs, obtained at surgery. CDR3 DNA: TGCAGCGTTGAGTTGAGACAGGGCAGCTCCTACGAGCAGTACTTC. This translates into CSVELRQGSSYEQYF.